The sequence of this T cell receptor (beta chain) was determined in a study of blood T cell repertoires in COVID-19. The CDR3 has 13 amino acids. The ends were cut back, 0 bases at V and 6 bases at J, with 9 bases in the middle. CDR1 is SGHDT and CDR2 is YYEEEE in the germline V gene. Repertoires were generated with immunoSEQ multiplex PCR, while TCRdb's copy carries only in-frame clones and drops some. The data contain 350,000 to 400,000 clones, approximately 88% of them singletons. The source material was peripheral blood. This TCR was sampled from a woman younger than 45 with COVID-19, enrolled during active disease. The rearrangement joins TRBV5-6 to TRBJ1-2; D is perhaps TRBD1 (5 bases). Written as DNA, the CDR3 is TGTGCCAGCAGCTTGGTTGGGGGGAATGGCTACACCTTC. Translated: CASSLVGGNGYTF.